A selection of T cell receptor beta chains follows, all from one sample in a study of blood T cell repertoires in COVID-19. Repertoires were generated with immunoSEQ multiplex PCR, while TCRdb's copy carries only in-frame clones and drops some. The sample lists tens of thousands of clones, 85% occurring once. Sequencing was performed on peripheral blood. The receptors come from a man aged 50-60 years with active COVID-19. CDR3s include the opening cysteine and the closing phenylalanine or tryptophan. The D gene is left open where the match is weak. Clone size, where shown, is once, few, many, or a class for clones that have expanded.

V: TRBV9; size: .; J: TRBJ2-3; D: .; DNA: TGTGCCAGCAGCGTAGCCGGTACTAGCACAGATACGCAGTATTTT; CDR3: CASSVAGTSTDTQYF
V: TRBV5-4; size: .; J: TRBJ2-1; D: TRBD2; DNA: TGTGCCAGCAGCCGAAGACTAGCGGGCAACAATGAGCAGTTCTTC; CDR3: CASSRRLAGNNEQFF
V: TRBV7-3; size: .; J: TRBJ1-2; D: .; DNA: TGTGCCAGCAGCTTAAGCGGAACCTATGGTGGCTACACCTTC; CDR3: CASSLSGTYGGYTF
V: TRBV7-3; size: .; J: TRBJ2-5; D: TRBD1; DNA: TGTGCCAGCAGCCAAGGACAGGTCCCCCAAGAGACCCAGTACTTC; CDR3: CASSQGQVPQETQYF
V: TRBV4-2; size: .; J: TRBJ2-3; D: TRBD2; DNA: TGTGCCAGCAGCCAAGCCACGGGGGGGGATACGCAGTATTTT; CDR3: CASSQATGGDTQYF
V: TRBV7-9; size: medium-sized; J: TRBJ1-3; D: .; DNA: TGTGCCAGCAGCCAAACACAATATCGCTCTGGAAACACCATATATTTT; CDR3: CASSQTQYRSGNTIYF
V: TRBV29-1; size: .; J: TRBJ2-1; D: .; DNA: TGCAGCGGCCAGCTAGTTTCCGGTGAGCAGTTCTTC; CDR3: CSGQLVSGEQFF
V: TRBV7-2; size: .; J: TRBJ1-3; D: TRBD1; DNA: TGTGCCAGCAGCCCCGACGGACAGGGTGGAAACACCATATATTTT; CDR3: CASSPDGQGGNTIYF
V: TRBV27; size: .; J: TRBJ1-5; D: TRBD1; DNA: TGTGCCAGCAGTCCCAGACAGGGCTATAGCAATCAGCCCCAGCATTTT; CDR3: CASSPRQGYSNQPQHF
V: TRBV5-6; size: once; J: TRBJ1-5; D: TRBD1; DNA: TGTGCCAGCAGCTTGGGTGGGGACAGGGGACCGCCCCAGCATTTT; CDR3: CASSLGGDRGPPQHF
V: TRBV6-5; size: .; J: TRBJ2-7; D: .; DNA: TGTGCCAGCACCGGGGCGGGGGAGCAGTACTTC; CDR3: CASTGAGEQYF
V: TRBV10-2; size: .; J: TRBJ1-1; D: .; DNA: TGCGCCAGCACTGTTAACACTGAAGCTTTCTTT; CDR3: CASTVNTEAFF
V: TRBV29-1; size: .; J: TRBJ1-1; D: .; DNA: TGCAGCGTGGCACAGGGGAACACTGAAGCTTTCTTT; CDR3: CSVAQGNTEAFF
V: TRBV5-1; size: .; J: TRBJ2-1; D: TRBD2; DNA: TGCGCCAGCGGACTAGCGGGAGTTACTGAGCAGTTCTTC; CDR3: CASGLAGVTEQFF
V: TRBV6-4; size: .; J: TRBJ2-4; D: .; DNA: TGTGCCAGCAGTATGGAGGGGGGGATGTCCAAAAACATTCAGTACTTC; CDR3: CASSMEGGMSKNIQYF
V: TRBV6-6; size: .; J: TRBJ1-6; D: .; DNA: TGTGCCACCGAGGCGGGCTCCTATAATTCACCCCTCCACTTT; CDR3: CATEAGSYNSPLHF
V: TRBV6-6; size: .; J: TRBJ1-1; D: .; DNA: TGTGCCAGCAGCCCGAGCACTGAAGCTTTCTTT; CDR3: CASSPSTEAFF
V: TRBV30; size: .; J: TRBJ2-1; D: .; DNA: TGTGCCTGGAGTGACAACTACAATGAGCAGTTCTTC; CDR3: CAWSDNYNEQFF
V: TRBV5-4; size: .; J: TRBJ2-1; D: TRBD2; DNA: TGTGCCAGCAGCGGAAAACTAGCGGGGGGCTCCTACAATGAGCAGTTCTTC; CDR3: CASSGKLAGGSYNEQFF
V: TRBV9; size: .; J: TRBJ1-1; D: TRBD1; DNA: TGTGCCAGCAGCGTAGAGGGGACAGTGAACACTGAAGCTTTCTTT; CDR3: CASSVEGTVNTEAFF
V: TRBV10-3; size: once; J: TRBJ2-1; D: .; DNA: TGTGCCATCAGACTACGTAACAATGAGCAGTTCTTC; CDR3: CAIRLRNNEQFF
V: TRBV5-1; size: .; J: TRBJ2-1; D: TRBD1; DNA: TGCGCCAGCAGCCCTGTCCCGGGACAGGGGAATGAGCAGTTCTTC; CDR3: CASSPVPGQGNEQFF
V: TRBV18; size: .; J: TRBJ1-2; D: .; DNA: TGTGCCAGCTCACCACCGTATGGCAGGACTAACTATGGCTACACCTTC; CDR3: CASSPPYGRTNYGYTF
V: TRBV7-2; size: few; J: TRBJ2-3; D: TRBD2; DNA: TGTGCCAGCAGCTTATTGAGCGGGAGGCCCACAGATACGCAGTATTTT; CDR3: CASSLLSGRPTDTQYF